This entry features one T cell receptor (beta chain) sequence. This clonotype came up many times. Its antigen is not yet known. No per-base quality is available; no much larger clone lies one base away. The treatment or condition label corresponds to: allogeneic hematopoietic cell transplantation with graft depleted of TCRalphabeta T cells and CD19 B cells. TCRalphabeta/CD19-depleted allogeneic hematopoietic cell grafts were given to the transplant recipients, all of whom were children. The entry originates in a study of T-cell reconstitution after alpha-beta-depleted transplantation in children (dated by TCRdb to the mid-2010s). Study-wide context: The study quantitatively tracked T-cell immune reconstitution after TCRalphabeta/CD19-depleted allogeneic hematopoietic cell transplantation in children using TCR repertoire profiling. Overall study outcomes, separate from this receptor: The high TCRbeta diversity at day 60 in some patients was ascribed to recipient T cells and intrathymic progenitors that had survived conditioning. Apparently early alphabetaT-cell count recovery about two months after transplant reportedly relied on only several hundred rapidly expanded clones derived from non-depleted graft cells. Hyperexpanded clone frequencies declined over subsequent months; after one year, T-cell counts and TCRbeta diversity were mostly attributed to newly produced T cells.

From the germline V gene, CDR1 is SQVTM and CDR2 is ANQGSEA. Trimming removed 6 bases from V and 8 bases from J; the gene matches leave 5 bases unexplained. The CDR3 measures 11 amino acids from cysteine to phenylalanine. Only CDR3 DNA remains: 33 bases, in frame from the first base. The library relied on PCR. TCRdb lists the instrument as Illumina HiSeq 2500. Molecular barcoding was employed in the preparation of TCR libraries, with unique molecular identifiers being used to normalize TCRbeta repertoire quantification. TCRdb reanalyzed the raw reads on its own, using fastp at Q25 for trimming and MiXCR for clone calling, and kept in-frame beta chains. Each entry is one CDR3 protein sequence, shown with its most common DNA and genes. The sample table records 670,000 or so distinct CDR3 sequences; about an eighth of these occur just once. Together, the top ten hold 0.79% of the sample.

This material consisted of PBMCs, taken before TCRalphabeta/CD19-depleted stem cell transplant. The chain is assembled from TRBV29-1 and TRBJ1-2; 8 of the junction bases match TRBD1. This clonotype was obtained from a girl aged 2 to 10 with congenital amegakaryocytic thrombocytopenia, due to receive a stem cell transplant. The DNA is TGCAGCGTGACAGGGGATTGGGGCTACACCTTC. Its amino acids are CSVTGDWGYTF.